This T cell receptor (beta chain) was identified in a study of identical twins. This clonotype was counted only a few times. Each CDR3 protein is one row after TCRdb ran MiXCR on the 5' RACE reads. The data show roughly 1,500,000 distinct CDR3 sequences, with around 33% seen just once and roughly 0.3% held by the top ten. The specimen was cord blood. This TCR was sampled from a newborn girl in good health.

The CDR3 is CASSQDPPRDEQFF. The CDR3 DNA sequence: TGTGCCAGCAGCCAAGATCCTCCACGGGATGAGCAGTTCTTC. The J gene is TRBJ2-1, the V gene TRBV4-2; no firm D call. Trimming stripped 0 bases from V and 8 bases from J, with 11 bases between. The germline gives CDR1 LGHNA, CDR2 YNFKEQ. CDR3 length: 14 amino acids.